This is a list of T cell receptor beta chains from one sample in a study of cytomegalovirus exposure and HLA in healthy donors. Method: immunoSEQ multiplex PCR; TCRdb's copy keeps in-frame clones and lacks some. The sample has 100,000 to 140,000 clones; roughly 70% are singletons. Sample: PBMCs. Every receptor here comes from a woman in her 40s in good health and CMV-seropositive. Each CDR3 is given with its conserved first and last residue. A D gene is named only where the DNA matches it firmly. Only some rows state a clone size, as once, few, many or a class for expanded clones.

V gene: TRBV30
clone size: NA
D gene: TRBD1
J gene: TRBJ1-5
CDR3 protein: CAWGTGAPDQPQHF
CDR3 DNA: TGTGCCTGGGGAACAGGGGCGCCCGATCAGCCCCAGCATTTT

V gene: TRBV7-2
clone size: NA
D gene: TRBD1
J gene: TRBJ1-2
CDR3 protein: CASSLGRDRQYGYTF
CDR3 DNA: TGTGCCAGCAGCTTAGGCCGGGACAGACAATATGGCTACACCTTC

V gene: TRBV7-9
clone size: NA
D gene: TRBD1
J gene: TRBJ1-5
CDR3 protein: CASSFQQGASNQPQHF
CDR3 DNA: TGTGCCAGCAGCTTTCAACAGGGGGCTAGCAATCAGCCCCAGCATTTT

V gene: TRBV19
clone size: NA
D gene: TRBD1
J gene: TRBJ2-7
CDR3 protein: CASSTPGQSSYEQYF
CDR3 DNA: TGTGCCAGTAGTACCCCGGGACAGAGCTCCTACGAGCAGTACTTC

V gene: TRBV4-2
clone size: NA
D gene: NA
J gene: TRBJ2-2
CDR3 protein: CASSQEGTPGELFF
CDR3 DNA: TGTGCCAGCAGCCAAGAAGGGACACCCGGGGAGCTGTTTTTT

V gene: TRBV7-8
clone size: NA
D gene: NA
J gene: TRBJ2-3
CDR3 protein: CASSSADTQYF
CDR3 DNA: TGTGCCAGCAGTTCCGCAGATACGCAGTATTTT

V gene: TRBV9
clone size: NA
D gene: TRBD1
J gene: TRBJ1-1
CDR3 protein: CASSAGGLNTEAFF
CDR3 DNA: TGTGCCAGCAGCGCAGGGGGATTGAACACTGAAGCTTTCTTT

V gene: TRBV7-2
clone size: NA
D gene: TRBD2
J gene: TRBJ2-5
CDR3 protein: CASSGRLSGGGETQYF
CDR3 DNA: TGTGCCAGCAGCGGCCGACTTAGCGGGGGAGGGGAGACCCAGTACTTC

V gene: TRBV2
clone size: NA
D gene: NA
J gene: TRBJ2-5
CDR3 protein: CASRTDGTQYF
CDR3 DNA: TGTGCCAGCAGGACAGACGGGACCCAGTACTTC

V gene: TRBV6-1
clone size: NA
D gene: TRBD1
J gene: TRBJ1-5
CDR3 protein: CASSVIQGVNQPQHF
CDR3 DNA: TGTGCCAGCAGCGTGATACAGGGGGTTAATCAGCCCCAGCATTTT

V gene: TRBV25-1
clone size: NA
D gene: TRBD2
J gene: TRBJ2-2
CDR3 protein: CASSLAGGNTRELFF
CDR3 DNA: TGTGCCAGCAGCTTAGCGGGGGGCAACACCAGGGAGCTGTTTTTT

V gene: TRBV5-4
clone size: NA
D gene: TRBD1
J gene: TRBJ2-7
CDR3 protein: CASSVQGAPYEQYF
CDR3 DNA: TGTGCCAGCAGCGTACAGGGGGCCCCCTACGAGCAGTACTTC

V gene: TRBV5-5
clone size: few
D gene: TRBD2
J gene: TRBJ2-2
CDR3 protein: CASSFRLAPGELFF
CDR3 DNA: TGTGCCAGCAGTTTCCGACTAGCGCCCGGGGAGCTGTTTTTT

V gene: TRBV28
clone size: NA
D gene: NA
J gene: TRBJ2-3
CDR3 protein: CASSLRTDTQYF
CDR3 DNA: TGTGCCAGCAGTCTACGCACAGATACGCAGTATTTT

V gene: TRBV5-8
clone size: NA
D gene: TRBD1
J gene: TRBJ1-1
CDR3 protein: CASSLETGTEAFF
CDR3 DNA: TGTGCCAGCAGCTTGGAGACAGGGACTGAAGCTTTCTTT

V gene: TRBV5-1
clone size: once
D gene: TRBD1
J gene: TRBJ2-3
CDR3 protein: CASSSTGMRTDTQYF
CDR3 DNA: TGCGCCAGCAGCTCGACAGGGATGAGGACAGATACGCAGTATTTT

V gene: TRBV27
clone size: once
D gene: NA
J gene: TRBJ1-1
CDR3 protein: CASSLGRANTEAFF
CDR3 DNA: TGTGCCAGCAGTTTGGGCAGGGCGAACACTGAAGCTTTCTTT

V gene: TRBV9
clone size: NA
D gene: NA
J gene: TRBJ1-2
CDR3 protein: CASSPRGGRGDGYTF
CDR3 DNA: TGTGCCAGCAGCCCACGCGGGGGGCGGGGGGATGGCTACACCTTC

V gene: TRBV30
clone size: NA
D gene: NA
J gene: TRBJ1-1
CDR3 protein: CAWSPGRAYTEAFF
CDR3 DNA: TGTGCCTGGAGCCCCGGGAGGGCATACACTGAAGCTTTCTTT

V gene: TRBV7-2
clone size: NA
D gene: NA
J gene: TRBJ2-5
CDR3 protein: CASSSAAAGETQYF
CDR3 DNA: TGTGCCAGCAGCTCCGCGGCGGCGGGAGAGACCCAGTACTTC

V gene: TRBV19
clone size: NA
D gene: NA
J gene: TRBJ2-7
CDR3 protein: CASSIDFGYEQYF
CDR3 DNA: TGTGCCAGTAGTATAGATTTCGGGTACGAGCAGTACTTC

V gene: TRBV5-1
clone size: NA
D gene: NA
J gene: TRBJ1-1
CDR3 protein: CASSLTRNTEAFF
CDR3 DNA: TGCGCCAGCAGCTTGACTAGGAACACTGAAGCTTTCTTT

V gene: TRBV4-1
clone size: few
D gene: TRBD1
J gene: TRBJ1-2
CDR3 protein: CASRDRGGYGYTF
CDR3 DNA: TGCGCCAGCAGAGACAGGGGCGGCTATGGCTACACCTTC

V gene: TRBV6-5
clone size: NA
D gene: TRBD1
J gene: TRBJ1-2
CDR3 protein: CASSQDRGGYTF
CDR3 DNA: TGTGCCAGCAGCCAAGACAGGGGTGGCTACACCTTC

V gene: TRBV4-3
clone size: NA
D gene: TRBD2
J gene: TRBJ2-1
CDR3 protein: CASSPGTSFDNEQFF
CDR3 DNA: TGCGCCAGCAGTCCCGGGACTAGCTTTGACAATGAGCAGTTCTTC

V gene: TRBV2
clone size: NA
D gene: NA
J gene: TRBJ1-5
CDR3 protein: CASRLTPNNQPQHF
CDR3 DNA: TGTGCCAGCCGTTTAACACCGAACAATCAGCCCCAGCATTTT

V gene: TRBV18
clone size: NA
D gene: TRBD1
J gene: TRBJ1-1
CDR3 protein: CASSRSGGDTEAFF
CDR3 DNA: TGTGCCAGCTCACGATCAGGGGGTGACACTGAAGCTTTCTTT

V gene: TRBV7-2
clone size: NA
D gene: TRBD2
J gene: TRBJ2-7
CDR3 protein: CASSLVAGGIYEQYF
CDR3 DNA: TGTGCCAGCAGCTTAGTTGCGGGGGGTATATACGAGCAGTACTTC

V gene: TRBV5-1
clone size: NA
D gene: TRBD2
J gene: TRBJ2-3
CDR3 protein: CASSLREADTQYF
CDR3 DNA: TGCGCCAGCAGCCTCCGGGAGGCAGATACGCAGTATTTT

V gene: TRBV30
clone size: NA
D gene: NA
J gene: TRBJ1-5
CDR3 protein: CAWSSGTFSNQPQHF
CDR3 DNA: TGTGCCTGGAGTTCCGGGACATTTAGCAATCAGCCCCAGCATTTT

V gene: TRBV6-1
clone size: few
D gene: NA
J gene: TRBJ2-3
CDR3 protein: CASSLQDGGTDTQYF
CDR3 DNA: TGTGCCAGCAGTTTACAGGATGGAGGCACAGATACGCAGTATTTT

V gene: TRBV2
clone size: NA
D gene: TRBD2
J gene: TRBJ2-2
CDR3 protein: CASSALAGGLGTGELFF
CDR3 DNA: TGTGCCAGCAGTGCACTAGCGGGGGGGCTCGGCACCGGGGAGCTGTTTTTT

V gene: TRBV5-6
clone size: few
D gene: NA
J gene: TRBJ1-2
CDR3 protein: CASSFDREHYGYTF
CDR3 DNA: TGTGCCAGCAGCTTCGATCGGGAACACTATGGCTACACCTTC

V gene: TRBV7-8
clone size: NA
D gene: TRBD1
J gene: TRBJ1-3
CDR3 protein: CASSDGTGTGNTIYF
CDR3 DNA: TGTGCCAGCAGCGATGGGACAGGGACTGGAAACACCATATATTTT

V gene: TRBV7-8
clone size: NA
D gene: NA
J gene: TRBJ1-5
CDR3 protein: CASSRGGPQHF
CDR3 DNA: TGTGCCAGCAGCCGGGGAGGGCCCCAGCATTTT

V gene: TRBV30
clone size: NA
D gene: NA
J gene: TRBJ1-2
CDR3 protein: CAWSVLRLNYGYTF
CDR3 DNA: TGTGCCTGGAGTGTACTTCGTCTTAACTATGGCTACACCTTC

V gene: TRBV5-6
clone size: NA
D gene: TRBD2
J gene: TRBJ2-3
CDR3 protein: CASSLPGLAGTPDTQYF
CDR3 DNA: TGTGCCAGCAGCCTCCCGGGACTAGCGGGGACCCCCGATACGCAGTATTTT

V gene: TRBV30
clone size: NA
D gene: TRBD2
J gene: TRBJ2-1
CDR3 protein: CAWSRTSGGEQFF
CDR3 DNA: TGTGCCTGGAGTAGAACTAGCGGGGGTGAGCAGTTCTTC

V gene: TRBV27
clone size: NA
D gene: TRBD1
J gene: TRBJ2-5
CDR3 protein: CASSLRPTGGAETQYF
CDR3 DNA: TGTGCCAGCAGTTTACGTCCGACAGGGGGCGCCGAGACCCAGTACTTC

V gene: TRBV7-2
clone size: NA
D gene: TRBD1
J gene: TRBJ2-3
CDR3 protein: CASSLVGQGTDTQYF
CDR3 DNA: TGTGCCAGCAGCTTAGTAGGACAGGGCACAGATACGCAGTATTTT

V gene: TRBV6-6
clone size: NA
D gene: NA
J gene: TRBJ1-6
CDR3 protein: CASSYIDYNSPLHF
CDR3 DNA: TGTGCCAGCAGTTATATAGACTATAATTCACCCCTCCACTTT

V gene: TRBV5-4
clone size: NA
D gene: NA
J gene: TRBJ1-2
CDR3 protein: CASSLVRDNYGYTF
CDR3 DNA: TGTGCCAGCAGCTTAGTACGGGATAACTATGGCTACACCTTC